The present T cell receptor (beta chain) was sequenced within a study of shared clonotypes between healthy human individuals. Germline V gene data show CDR1 as SNHLY and CDR2 as FYNNEI. The V gene end was trimmed by 4 bases and the J gene end by 5 bases; junction bases not matched to a gene: 4. The CDR3 is made up of 16 amino acids. Free of recent acute infections or vaccinations, the donors were healthy HIV-negative adults. Approximately 91 million PBMCs supplied genomic DNA for unsorted samples. Deep was the level at which the assay was run. The repertoire was sequenced with immunoSEQ multiplex PCR; TCRdb's copy has only in-frame clones and lacks some. The profile shows around 500,000 clones, around three quarters of them singletons.

Sequenced: PBMCs. This receptor was obtained from a woman between 35 and 50 years old in good health. Some clones in this sample may be carry-over from other donors' samples. The chain carries TRBV2 and TRBJ2-3, with 15 nucleotides matching TRBD2. CDR3 coding DNA: TGTGCCAGCAGTGGGACTAGCGGGAGGGCCGGAGATACGCAGTATTTT. Protein: CASSGTSGRAGDTQYF.